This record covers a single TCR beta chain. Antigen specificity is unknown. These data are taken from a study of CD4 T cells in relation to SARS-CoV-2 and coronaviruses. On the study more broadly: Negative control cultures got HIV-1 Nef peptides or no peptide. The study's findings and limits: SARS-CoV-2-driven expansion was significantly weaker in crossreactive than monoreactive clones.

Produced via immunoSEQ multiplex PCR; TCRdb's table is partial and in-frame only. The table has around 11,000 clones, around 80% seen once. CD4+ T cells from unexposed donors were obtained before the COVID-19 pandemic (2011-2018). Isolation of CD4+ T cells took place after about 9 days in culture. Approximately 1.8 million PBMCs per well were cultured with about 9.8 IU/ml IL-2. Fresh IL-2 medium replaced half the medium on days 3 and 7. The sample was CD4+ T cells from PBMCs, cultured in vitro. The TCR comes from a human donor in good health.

DNA for the CDR3: TGCGCCAGCAGCCGTGGGACAGGGGACCCCTCTCGGGATGGCTACACCTTC. This encodes CASSRGTGDPSRDGYTF. The chain uses TRBV5-1 and TRBJ1-2; TRBD1 agrees at 10 bases. The CDR3 contains 17 residues. Germline-derived CDR1 and CDR2 are SGHRS and YFSETQ. Losses at the gene ends were 4 bases for V and 6 bases for J; bases not matched to a gene: 15. Drawing the rest from reference TRBV5-1 and TRBJ1-2, the complete variable domain is KAGVTQTPRYLIKTRGQQVTLSCSPISGHRSVSWYQQTPGQGLQFLFEYFSETQRNKGNFPGRFSGRQFSNSRSEMNVSTLELGDSALYLCASSRGTGDPSRDGYTFGSGTRLTVV.